This T cell receptor beta chain was profiled in a study of radiotherapy plus CTLA-4 blockade in lung cancer. Sequencing used immunoSEQ multiplex PCR; TCRdb keeps in-frame clones, though not all of them. The table includes around 100,000 clones, around 84% detected once. The study, taken as a whole, reports: After radiotherapy and ipilimumab, tumor-derived clones expanded in peripheral blood.

The V segment lost 4 bases and the J segment 5 bases; nucleotides outside the gene matches: 9. Per germline, CDR1 SGHTA and CDR2 FQGNSA. This CDR3 is built from 15 residues. A remark on this clone: The antigen is undetermined.

This receptor was obtained from a human donor with non-small cell lung cancer that progressed on radiotherapy plus ipilimumab. Some clones in this sample may be carry-over from other donors' samples. V and J are TRBV7-2 and TRBJ2-5, with TRBD1 matching 8 bases. Sequencing used peripheral blood, obtained from a patient treated with radiotherapy plus ipilimumab. For the CDR3, the DNA is TGTGCCAGCAGCTCCTTGACAGGGGTAATGGAGACCCAGTACTTC. It specifies CASSSLTGVMETQYF.